Below, 10 T cell receptor beta chains from the same sample are listed, as sequenced in a study of identifying expanded T cells in peripheral blood. The assay was immunoSEQ multiplex PCR, and TCRdb's table has in-frame clones only and misses some. Here the sample spans 90,000 to 110,000 clones, less than 90% being singletons. The material sequenced was blood. The receptors shown here come from a person between 18 and 75 years old in good health.

The J gene is TRBJ2-7, the V gene TRBV10-3; D is unresolved. CDR3 length: 13 amino acids. V lost 4 bases, J lost 3 bases, and 10 bases lay in between. Germline loops: CDR1 ENHRY, CDR2 SYGVKD. For the CDR3, the DNA is TGTGCCATCAGTGGTTACACAGACTACGAGCAGTACTTC. It codes for CAISGYTDYEQYF.

The CDR3 region has the DNA TGTGCCAGCAGCTCCGGGCGGGCCGGGGAGCTGTTTTTT. Amino acids: CASSSGRAGELFF. The chain is built from TRBV7-6 and TRBJ2-2; D might be TRBD2 (5 bases). CDR3 size: 13 residues. V was trimmed by 4 bases and J by 6 bases, leaving 9 bases between them. Germline assignment: CDR1 SGHVS and CDR2 FNYEAQ.

Concerning this clone: The junction differs from germline at one of its ends, possibly a read error. The chain employs TRBV6-1 and TRBJ2-5; D possibly matches TRBD1 or TRBD2 (5 bases each). The CDR3 has 12 amino acids. CDR1 and CDR2 (germline): MNHNS, SASEGT. CDR3 amino acids: CASSEIRESQYF. DNA for the CDR3: TGTGCCAGCAGTGAAATCAGGGAGAGCCAGTACTTC.

V and J are TRBV6-1 and TRBJ1-3; TRBD1 is a possible D gene (5 bases). The germline CDR1 and CDR2 sequences are MNHNS and SASEGT. V gave up 7 bases and J gave up 9 bases, with 19 bases separating them. This CDR3 is built from 14 residues. The CDR3 sequence: CASKPERRGGTIYF. Written as DNA, the CDR3 is TGTGCCAGCAAACCCGAACGGCGCGGGGGCACCATATATTTT.

The rearrangement uses TRBV7-9 and TRBJ2-2; D perhaps matches TRBD2 (6 bases). CDR1 and CDR2 (germline): SEHNR, FQNEAQ (reference sequence). The CDR3 length is 13 residues. The CDR3 loop is CVLGDSITGELFF. CDR3 DNA sequence: TGTGTCCTTGGGGACTCGATCACCGGGGAGCTGTTTTTT.

This rearrangement joins TRBV7-8 to TRBJ2-7; 12 bases fit TRBD1. V was pared by 5 bases and J by 4 bases, with 9 bases of the junction left unmatched. The CDR3 has 16 amino acids. Germline loops: CDR1 SGHVS, CDR2 FQNEAQ. The CDR3 DNA reads as TGTGCCAGCAGCCCCGTACCGGGACAGGGGGCGTACGAGCAGTACTTC. Its protein product is CASSPVPGQGAYEQYF.

V gene TRBV5-1 combines with J gene TRBJ2-5, with D tentatively TRBD1 (6 bases). The V end was cut by 0 bases, the J end by 5 bases, with 11 bases between. Looked up from germline, CDR1 is SGHRS and CDR2 is YFSETQ. The CDR3 spans 14 residues. The DNA of the CDR3 is TGCGCCAGCAGCTTGGTGGACACAGGGGAGACCCAGTACTTC. It yields the protein CASSLVDTGETQYF.

This sequence joins TRBV6-1 and TRBJ2-7; D might be TRBD2 (5 bases). Trimming took off 6 bases at V and 1 base at J, with 16 bases between the two ends. This CDR3 is built from 15 residues. Germline values: CDR1 MNHNS, CDR2 SASEGT. As DNA, the CDR3 is TGTGCCAGCAGCCAGGACGGGGTTCGGTCCTACGAGCAGTACTTC. It codes for CASSQDGVRSYEQYF.

This chain links TRBV2 with TRBJ2-1, with a tentative D call TRBD2 (6 bases). The CDR3 sequence is 13 residues long. The germline V and J ends were trimmed by 6 bases and 10 bases, with 16 bases remaining between them. Germline lookup yields CDR1 SNHLY and CDR2 FYNNEI. CDR3 sequence reads: CASRRTNAGEQFF. In nucleotides, the CDR3 is TGTGCCAGCAGACGGACTAACGCGGGGGAGCAGTTCTTC.

The rearrangement links TRBV6-1 to TRBJ1-5; no reliable D call. Trimming took off 7 bases at V and 0 bases at J, with 13 bases between the two ends. Germline CDR1 and CDR2: MNHNS and SASEGT. The CDR3 has 15 residues. DNA of the CDR3: TGTGCCAGCACTCTGACGGATTATAGCAATCAGCCCCAGCATTTT. Its protein is CASTLTDYSNQPQHF.